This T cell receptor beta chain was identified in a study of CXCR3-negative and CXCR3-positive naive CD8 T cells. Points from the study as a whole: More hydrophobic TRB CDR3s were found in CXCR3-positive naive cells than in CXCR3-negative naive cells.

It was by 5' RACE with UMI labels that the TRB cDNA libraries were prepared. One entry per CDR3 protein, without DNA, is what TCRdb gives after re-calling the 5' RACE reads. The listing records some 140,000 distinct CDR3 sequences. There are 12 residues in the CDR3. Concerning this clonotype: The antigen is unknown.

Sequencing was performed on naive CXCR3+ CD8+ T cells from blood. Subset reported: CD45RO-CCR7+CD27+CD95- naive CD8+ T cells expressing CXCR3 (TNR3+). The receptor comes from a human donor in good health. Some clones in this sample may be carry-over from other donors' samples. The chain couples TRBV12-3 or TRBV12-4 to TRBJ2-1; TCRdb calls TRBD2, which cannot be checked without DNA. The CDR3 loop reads CASSPPRDEQFF.